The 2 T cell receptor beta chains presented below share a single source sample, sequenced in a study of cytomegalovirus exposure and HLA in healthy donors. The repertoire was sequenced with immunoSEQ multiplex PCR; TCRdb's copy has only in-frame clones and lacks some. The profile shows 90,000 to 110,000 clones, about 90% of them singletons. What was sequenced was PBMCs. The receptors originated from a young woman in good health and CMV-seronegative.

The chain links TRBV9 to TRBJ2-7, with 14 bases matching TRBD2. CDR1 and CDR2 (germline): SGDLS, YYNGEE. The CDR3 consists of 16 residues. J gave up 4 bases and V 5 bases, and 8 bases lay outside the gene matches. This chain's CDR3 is CASSGMGTSGSYEQYF. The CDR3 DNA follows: TGTGCCAGCAGTGGGATGGGGACTAGCGGGAGTTACGAGCAGTACTTC.

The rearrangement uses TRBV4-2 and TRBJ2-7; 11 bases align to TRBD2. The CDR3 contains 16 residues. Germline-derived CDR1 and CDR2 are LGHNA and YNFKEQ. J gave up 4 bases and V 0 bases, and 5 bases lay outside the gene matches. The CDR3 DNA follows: TGTGCCAGCAGCCAAGAGGTCGGGACTAGCGGTTACGAGCAGTACTTC. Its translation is CASSQEVGTSGYEQYF.